The 13 T cell receptor beta chains presented below share a single source sample, sequenced in a study of T cells in Graves' hyperthyroidism and ophthalmopathy. Researchers took RNA transcripts and amplified the TCR beta CDR3 regions from them. Primed by the HTBI set, a first-round RT-PCR was run on the TCR CDR3. TCRdb processed the multiplex PCR reads anew with MiXCR; each CDR3 protein has one entry. The repertoire consists of hundreds of thousands of distinct CDR3 sequences, with more than 12% occurring once and the leading ten covering around 12%. Sequencing was carried out using blood. The receptors come from a woman between 50 and 59 years old with Graves' ophthalmopathy.

On this clonotype: A read error may be the cause here, since a much bigger clone is one base away. V and J are TRBV24-1 and TRBJ2-1; 11 bases fit TRBD2. Germline loops: CDR1 KGHDR, CDR2 SFDVKD. The CDR3 totals 17 residues. The DNA of the CDR3 is TGTGCCACCAGTGATTTGCAGACTAGCGGGACATACAATAAGCAGTTCTTC. Translated, it gives CATSDLQTSGTYNKQFF.

This clonotype was recorded at least ten times. The gene calls are TRBV5-1 and TRBJ2-4; 10 bases are shared with TRBD2. The length of the CDR3 is 17 residues. V gave up 0 bases and J gave up 7 bases; unmatched junction bases: 10. From germline, CDR1 is SGHRS and CDR2 YFSETQ. CDR3 amino acids: CASSLEASGRVGNIQYF. The CDR3 DNA reads TGCGCCAGCAGCTTGGAGGCTAGCGGGAGAGTGGGTAACATTCAGTACTTC.

This clonotype was detected many times. The chain combines TRBV12-3 or TRBV12-4 with TRBJ1-1; 7 nucleotides align to TRBD1. The junction had 10 bases not matched to a gene; V was cut back by 6 bases and J by 6 bases. CDR3 length equals 14 residues. CDR3 in amino acids: CASSPTGMGAEAFF. The CDR3 DNA sequence: TGTGCCAGCAGCCCGACAGGGATGGGAGCTGAAGCTTTCTTT.

At least ten counts were recorded for this clonotype. V and J are TRBV27 and TRBJ2-7; possibly TRBD2 for D (6 bases). Trimming took 6 bases from V and 0 from J, leaving 18 bases between them. CDR3 size: 16 residues. CDR1 and CDR2 from the germline V gene are MNHEY and SMNVEV (reference sequence). CDR3 bases: TGTGCCAGCAGCACCTTGAGTGGGAGGTTCTCCTACGAGCAGTACTTC. The encoded protein is CASSTLSGRFSYEQYF.

This clonotype showed up many times. The rearrangement joins TRBV12-5 to TRBJ2-2; D is possibly TRBD2 (6 bases). The V gene's germline CDR1 is LGHNT and CDR2 FRNRAP. Trimming stripped 0 bases from V and 2 bases from J, with 10 bases between. The CDR3 is made up of 16 amino acids. The CDR3 region has the DNA TGTGCTAGTGGTTTGGTACGCGGGATAAACACCGGGGAGCTGTTTTTT. Its translation is CASGLVRGINTGELFF.

This clonotype was found many times. V is TRBV6-2 or TRBV6-3 and J is TRBJ2-1; 12 nucleotides line up with TRBD2. V shed 6 bases, J shed 2 bases, and the junction held 8 bases outside the gene matches. The CDR3 has 17 amino acids. Germline loops: CDR1 MNHEY, CDR2 SVGEGT. CDR3 in DNA: TGTGCCAGCAGCGAGAGGACTAGCGGGACCACCTACAATGAGCAGTTCTTC. It is translated as CASSERTSGTTYNEQFF.

This clonotype was detected many times. V and J are TRBV20-1 and TRBJ2-5; unclear D gene. The CDR3 is 15 residues long. V lost 0 bases and J lost 3, with 14 bases in between. Germline V lookup: CDR1 DFQATT, CDR2 SNEGSKA (reference sequence). CDR3: CSARDLGFREETQYF. CDR3 sequence (DNA): TGCAGTGCTAGAGATTTGGGGTTTAGGGAAGAGACCCAGTACTTC.

With regard to this clonotype: With a much larger clone just one base away, this may be a read error. The rearrangement joins TRBV9 to TRBJ1-1, with 8 positions matching TRBD1. The CDR3 consists of 14 residues. Germline CDR1 and CDR2: SGDLS and YYNGEE. With 7 bases clipped from V and 1 base from J, the junction kept 6 bases outside the gene matches. The CDR3 spells CASAGQGTNTEAFF. CDR3 nucleotides: TGTGCCAGCGCCGGACAGGGCACGAACACTGAAGCTTTCTTT.

The chain recombines TRBV5-1 with TRBJ1-1, with TRBD1 as a possible D gene (5 bases). V lost 3 bases and J lost 0, with 15 bases in between. CDR3 length equals 16 residues. Germline V gene lookup returns CDR1 SGHRS and CDR2 YFSETQ. In DNA, the CDR3 is TGCGCCAGCAGCTCCGTTGGGTTACAGGTGAACACTGAAGCTTTCTTT. Translation gives CASSSVGLQVNTEAFF.

The table lists this clonotype with many counts. This sequence joins TRBV11-1 and TRBJ2-7; 10 bases align to TRBD1. J was trimmed by 5 bases and V by 5 bases; bases with no gene match: 6. CDR3 size: 14 residues. CDR1 and CDR2 (germline): SGHAT, FQDESV (reference sequence). The CDR3 sequence: CASSIGTGVDEQYF. The CDR3, as DNA: TGTGCCAGCAGCATTGGGACAGGGGTAGACGAGCAGTACTTC.

This clonotype was observed a handful of times. The rearrangement uses TRBV4-1 and TRBJ1-2; tentatively, D is TRBD1 (6 bases). The germline V and J ends were trimmed by 1 base and 4 bases, with 16 bases remaining between them. CDR3 length: 16 amino acids. CDR1 and CDR2 from the germline V gene are MGHRA and YSYEKL. The CDR3 DNA follows: TGCGCCAGCAGCCAAGGGGCCCAGGGGAGGACCTATGGCTACACCTTC. This sequence encodes CASSQGAQGRTYGYTF.

This clonotype was seen repeatedly, ten times or more. The chain is built from TRBV7-8 and TRBJ1-5; D gene uncertain. Deletions cut 4 bases from V and 5 bases from J, with 9 bases between. CDR1 and CDR2 from the germline V gene are SGHVS and FQNEAQ. This CDR3 is 13 amino acids long. This chain's CDR3 is CASSYSPDQPQHF. CDR3 sequence (DNA): TGTGCCAGCAGCTATTCTCCGGATCAGCCCCAGCATTTT.

Remarks on this clonotype: It may be a read error: a sequence one base away is much more abundant. This rearrangement joins TRBV12-3 or TRBV12-4 to TRBJ2-1, with a possible D match to TRBD2 (6 bases). The CDR3 runs to 18 residues. The V gene lost 2 bases and the J gene lost 6 bases, with 23 bases spanning the gap. In DNA form, the CDR3 reads TGTGCCAGCAGTTTAAGGCAGGAGTGGGGGACTGGGAGCAATGAGCAGTTCTTC. It encodes CASSLRQEWGTGSNEQFF.